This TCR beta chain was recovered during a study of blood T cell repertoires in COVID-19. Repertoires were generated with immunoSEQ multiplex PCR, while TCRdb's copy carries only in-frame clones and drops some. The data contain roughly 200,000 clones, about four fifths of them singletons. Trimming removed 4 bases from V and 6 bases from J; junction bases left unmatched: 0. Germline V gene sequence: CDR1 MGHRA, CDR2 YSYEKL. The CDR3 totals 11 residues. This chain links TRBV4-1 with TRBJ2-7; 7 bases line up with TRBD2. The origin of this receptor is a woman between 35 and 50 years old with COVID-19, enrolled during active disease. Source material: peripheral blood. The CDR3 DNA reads TGCGCCAGCAGCCGGGGGGGCGAGCAGTACTTC. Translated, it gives CASSRGGEQYF.